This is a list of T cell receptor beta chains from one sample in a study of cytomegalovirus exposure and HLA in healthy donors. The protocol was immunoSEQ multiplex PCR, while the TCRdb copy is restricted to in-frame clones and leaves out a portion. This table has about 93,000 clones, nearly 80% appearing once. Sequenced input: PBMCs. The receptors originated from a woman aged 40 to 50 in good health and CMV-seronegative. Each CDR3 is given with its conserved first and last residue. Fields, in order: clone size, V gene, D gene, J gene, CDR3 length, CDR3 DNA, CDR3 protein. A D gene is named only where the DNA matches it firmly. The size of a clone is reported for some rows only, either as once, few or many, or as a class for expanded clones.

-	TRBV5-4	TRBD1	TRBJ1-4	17	TGTGCCAGCGGCGACCGGGACAGGGACCTATTTGGCGGAAAACTGTTTTTT	CASGDRDRDLFGGKLFF
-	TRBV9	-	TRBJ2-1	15	TGTGCCAGCACTCTGACGGGGAGCTCCTACAATGAGCAGTTCTTC	CASTLTGSSYNEQFF
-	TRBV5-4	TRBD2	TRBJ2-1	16	TGTGCCAGCAGCAAGGATGGCGGGAGGACCTACAATGAGCAGTTCTTC	CASSKDGGRTYNEQFF
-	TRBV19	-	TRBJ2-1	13	TGTGCCAGTAGTGGGCTGGACTACAATGAGCAGTTCTTC	CASSGLDYNEQFF
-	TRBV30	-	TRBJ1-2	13	TGTGCCTGGAGTGTAAATGCCGGGGTCGGCTACACCTTC	CAWSVNAGVGYTF
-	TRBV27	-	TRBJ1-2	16	TGTGCCAGCAGCCAAGGACCCCCTTGGACAGCCTATGGCTACACCTTC	CASSQGPPWTAYGYTF
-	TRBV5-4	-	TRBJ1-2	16	TGTGCCAGCAGCCCCGGGACTTCCCCAAGGGGCTATGGCTACACCTTC	CASSPGTSPRGYGYTF
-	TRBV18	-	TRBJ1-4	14	TGTGCCAGCTCACCACCGACAGCTAATGAAAAACTGTTTTTT	CASSPPTANEKLFF
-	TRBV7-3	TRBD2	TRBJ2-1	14	TGTGCCAGCAGCGTAGCGGGGGTCTACAATGAGCAGTTCTTC	CASSVAGVYNEQFF
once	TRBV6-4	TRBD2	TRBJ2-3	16	TGTGCCAGCCCCGTTGGGGCGGGAGATAGCACAGATACGCAGTATTTT	CASPVGAGDSTDTQYF
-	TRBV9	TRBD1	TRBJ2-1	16	TGTGCCAGCACAACAGACGGGACAGGGCGCCCCAATGAGCAGTTCTTC	CASTTDGTGRPNEQFF
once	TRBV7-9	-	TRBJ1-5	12	TGTGCCAGCAGCTTAGGAGATCAGCCCCAGCATTTT	CASSLGDQPQHF
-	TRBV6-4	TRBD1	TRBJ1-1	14	TGTGCCAGCAGTGAGGGGACAGCGAACACTGAAGCTTTCTTT	CASSEGTANTEAFF
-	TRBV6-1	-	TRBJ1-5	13	TGTGCCAGCAGTGGCATCCGGGGTCAGCCCCAGCATTTT	CASSGIRGQPQHF